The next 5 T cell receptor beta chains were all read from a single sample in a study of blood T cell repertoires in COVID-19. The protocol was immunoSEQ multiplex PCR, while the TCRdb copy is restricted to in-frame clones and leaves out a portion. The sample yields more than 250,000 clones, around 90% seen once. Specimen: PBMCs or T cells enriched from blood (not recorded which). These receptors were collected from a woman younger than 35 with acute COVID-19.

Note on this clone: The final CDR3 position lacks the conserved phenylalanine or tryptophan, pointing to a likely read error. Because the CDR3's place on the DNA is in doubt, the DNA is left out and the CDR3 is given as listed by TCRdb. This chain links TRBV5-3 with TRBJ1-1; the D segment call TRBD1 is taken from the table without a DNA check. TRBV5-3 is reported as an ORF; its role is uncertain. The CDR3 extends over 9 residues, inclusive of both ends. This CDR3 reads CARSADSLS.

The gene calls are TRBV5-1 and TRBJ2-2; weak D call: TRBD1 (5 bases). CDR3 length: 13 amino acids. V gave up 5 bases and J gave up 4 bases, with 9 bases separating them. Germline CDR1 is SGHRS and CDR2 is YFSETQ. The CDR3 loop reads CASRPGPTGELFF. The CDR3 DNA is TGCGCCAGCAGGCCAGGGCCCACCGGGGAGCTGTTTTTT.

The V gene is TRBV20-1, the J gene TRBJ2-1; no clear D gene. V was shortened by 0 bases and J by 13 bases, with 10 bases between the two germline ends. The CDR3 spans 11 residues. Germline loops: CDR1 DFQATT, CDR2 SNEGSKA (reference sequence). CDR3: CSARDDTPQFF. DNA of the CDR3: TGCAGTGCTAGAGATGACACCCCACAGTTCTTC.

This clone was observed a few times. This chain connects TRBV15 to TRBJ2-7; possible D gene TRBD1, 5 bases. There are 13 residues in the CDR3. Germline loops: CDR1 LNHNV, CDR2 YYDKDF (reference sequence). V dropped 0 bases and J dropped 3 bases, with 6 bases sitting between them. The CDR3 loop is CATSRDQGYEQYF. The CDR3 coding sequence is TGTGCCACCAGCAGAGATCAGGGCTACGAGCAGTACTTC.

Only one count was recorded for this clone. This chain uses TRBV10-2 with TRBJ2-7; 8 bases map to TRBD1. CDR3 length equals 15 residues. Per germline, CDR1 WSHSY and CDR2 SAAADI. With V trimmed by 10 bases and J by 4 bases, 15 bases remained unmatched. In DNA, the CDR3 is TGCGCCATCAGCTACGGACAGGGTTCCGGGTACGAGCAGTACTTC. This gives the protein CAISYGQGSGYEQYF.